Listed below are T cell receptor beta chains from one sample, sequenced in a study of neoadjuvant anti-PD-1 for oral cavity cancer. Data came from immunoSEQ multiplex PCR; TCRdb stores just in-frame clones and leaves some out. The table has more than 10,000 clones, over 50% seen once. The sample consisted of PBMCs, taken before nivolumab (anti-PD-1) treatment. All receptors come from a person between 35 and 79 years old with oral cavity squamous cell carcinoma. CDR3s include the opening cysteine and the closing phenylalanine or tryptophan. D genes are given only for firm matches. Clone size is shown for a subset of rows, as once, few, many or a class of expanded clone.

J: TRBJ2-3; D: .; V: TRBV5-4; size: .; DNA: TGTGCCAGCAGCCCGTCAAGCACAGATACGCAGTATTTT; CDR3: CASSPSSTDTQYF
J: TRBJ2-1; D: .; V: TRBV2; size: .; DNA: TGTGCCAGCTGGAGAAATGAGCAGTTCTTC; CDR3: CASWRNEQFF
J: TRBJ2-3; D: TRBD1; V: TRBV5-1; size: .; DNA: TGCGCCAGCAGTTTCGGACAGGCCAGCACAGATACGCAGTATTTT; CDR3: CASSFGQASTDTQYF
J: TRBJ2-3; D: TRBD2; V: TRBV2; size: .; DNA: TGTGCCAGCAGTGAGGGACTAGCGAAAGATACGCAGTATTTT; CDR3: CASSEGLAKDTQYF
J: TRBJ2-2; D: .; V: TRBV10-3; size: .; DNA: TGTGCCATCAGTGAGTATGAGGACACCGGGGAGCTGTTTTTT; CDR3: CAISEYEDTGELFF
J: TRBJ1-5; D: TRBD1; V: TRBV5-1; size: few; DNA: TGCGCCAGCAGCTTGACAGGGGATGGCAATCAGCCCCAGCATTTT; CDR3: CASSLTGDGNQPQHF
J: TRBJ2-5; D: TRBD1; V: TRBV6-5; size: .; DNA: TGTGCCAGCAGAGAGGACAGGAGCCTTAAAGAGACCCAGTACTTC; CDR3: CASREDRSLKETQYF
J: TRBJ2-7; D: .; V: TRBV5-1; size: .; DNA: TGCGCCAGCAGCCAAACGGGGGACCCGAGTTACGAGCAGTACTTC; CDR3: CASSQTGDPSYEQYF
J: TRBJ2-4; D: TRBD2; V: TRBV6-5; size: .; DNA: TGTGCCAGCAGTTCCGGACTAGCGGGCAGTCAGTACTTC; CDR3: CASSSGLAGSQYF
J: TRBJ2-1; D: .; V: TRBV10-1; size: few; DNA: TGCGCCAGCAGTGATTCTAGAGTCGATGAGCAGTTCTTC; CDR3: CASSDSRVDEQFF
J: TRBJ1-1; D: .; V: TRBV5-1; size: .; DNA: TGCGCCAGCAGCTGGACTGGGAGTCTCCCCTTTGAAGCTTTCTTT; CDR3: CASSWTGSLPFEAFF
J: TRBJ1-6; D: .; V: TRBV4-1; size: few; DNA: TGCGCCAGCAGCCATGACCCAGGAAATTCACCCCTCCACTTT; CDR3: CASSHDPGNSPLHF